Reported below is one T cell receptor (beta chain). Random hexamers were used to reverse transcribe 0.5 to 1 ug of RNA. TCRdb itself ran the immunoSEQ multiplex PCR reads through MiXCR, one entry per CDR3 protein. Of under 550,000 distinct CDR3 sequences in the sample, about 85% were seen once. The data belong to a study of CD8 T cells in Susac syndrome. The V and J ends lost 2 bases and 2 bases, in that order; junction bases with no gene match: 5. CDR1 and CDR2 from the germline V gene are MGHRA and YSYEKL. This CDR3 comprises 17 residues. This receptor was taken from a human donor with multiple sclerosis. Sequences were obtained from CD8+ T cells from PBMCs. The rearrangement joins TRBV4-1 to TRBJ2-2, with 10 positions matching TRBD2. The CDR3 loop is CASSQNLAGENTGELFF. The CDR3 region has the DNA TGCGCCAGCAGCCAAAATCTAGCGGGAGAAAACACCGGGGAGCTGTTTTTT.